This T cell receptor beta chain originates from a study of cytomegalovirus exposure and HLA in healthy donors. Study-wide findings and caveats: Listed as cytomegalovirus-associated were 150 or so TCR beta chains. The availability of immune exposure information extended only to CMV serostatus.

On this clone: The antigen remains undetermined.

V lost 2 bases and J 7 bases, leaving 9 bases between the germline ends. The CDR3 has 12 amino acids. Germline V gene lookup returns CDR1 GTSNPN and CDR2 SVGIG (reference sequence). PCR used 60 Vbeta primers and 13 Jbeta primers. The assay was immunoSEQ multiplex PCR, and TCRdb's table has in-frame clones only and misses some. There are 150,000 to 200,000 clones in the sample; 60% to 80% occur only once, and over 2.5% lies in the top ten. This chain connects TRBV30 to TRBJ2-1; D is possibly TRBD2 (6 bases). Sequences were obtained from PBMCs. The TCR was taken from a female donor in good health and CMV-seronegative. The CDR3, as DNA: TGTGCCTGGAGTCCGGGGAGGAATGAGCAGTTCTTC. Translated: CAWSPGRNEQFF. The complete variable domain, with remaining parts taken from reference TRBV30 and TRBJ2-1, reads SQTIHQWPATLVQPVGSPLSLECTVEGTSNPNLYWYRQAAGRGLQLLFYSVGIGQISSEVPQNLSASRPQDRQFILSSKKLLLSDSGFYLCAWSPGRNEQFFGPGTRLTVL.